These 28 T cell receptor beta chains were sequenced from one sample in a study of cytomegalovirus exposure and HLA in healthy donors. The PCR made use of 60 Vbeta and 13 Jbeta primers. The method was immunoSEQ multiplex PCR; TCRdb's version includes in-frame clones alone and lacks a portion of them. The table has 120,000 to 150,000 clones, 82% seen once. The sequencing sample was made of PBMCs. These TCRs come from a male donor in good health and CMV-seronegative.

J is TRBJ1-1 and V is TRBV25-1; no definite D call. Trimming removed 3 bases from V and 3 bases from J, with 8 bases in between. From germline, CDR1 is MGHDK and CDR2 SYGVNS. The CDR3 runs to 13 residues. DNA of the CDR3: TGTGCCAGCAGTGACGGGAGGCACACTGAAGCTTTCTTT. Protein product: CASSDGRHTEAFF.

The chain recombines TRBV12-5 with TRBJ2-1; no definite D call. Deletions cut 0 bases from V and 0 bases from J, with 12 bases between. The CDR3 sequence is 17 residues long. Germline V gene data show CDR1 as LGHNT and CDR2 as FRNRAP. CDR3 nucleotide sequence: TGTGCTAGTGGTTTGGTACTCAGCGTTACCTCCTACAATGAGCAGTTCTTC. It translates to CASGLVLSVTSYNEQFF.

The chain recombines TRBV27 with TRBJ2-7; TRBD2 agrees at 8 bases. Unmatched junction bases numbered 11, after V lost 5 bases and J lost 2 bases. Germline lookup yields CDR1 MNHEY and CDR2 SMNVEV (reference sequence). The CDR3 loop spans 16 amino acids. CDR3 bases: TGTGCCAGCAGTCCGTCAGCGGGAGCCTTACCCTACGAGCAGTACTTC. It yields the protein CASSPSAGALPYEQYF.

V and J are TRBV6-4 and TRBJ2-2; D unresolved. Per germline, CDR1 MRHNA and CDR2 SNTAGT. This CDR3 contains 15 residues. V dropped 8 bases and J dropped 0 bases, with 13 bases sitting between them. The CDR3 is CASRPETSNTGELFF. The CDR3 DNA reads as TGTGCCAGCCGGCCAGAGACATCGAACACCGGGGAGCTGTTTTTT.

The CDR3 bases are TGCGCCAGCAGCTTGGTTTCCGGCACTGAAGCTTTCTTT. Protein product: CASSLVSGTEAFF. The chain carries TRBV5-1 and TRBJ1-1, with D unresolved. Germline V gene lookup returns CDR1 SGHRS and CDR2 YFSETQ. CDR3 size: 13 residues. The V end was cut by 0 bases, the J end by 4 bases, with 7 bases between.

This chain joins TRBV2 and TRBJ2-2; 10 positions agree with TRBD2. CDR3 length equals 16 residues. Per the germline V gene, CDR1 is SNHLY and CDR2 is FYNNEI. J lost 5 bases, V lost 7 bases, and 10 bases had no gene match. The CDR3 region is CASISRVAGGTGELFF. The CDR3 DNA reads TGTGCCAGCATCAGCCGAGTAGCGGGAGGTACCGGGGAGCTGTTTTTT.

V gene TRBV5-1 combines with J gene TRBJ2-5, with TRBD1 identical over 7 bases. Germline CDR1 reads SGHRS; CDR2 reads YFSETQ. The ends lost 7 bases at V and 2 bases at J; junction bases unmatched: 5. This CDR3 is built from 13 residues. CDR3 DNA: TGCGCCAGCCGCCCGGGACAGCAAGAGACCCAGTACTTC. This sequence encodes CASRPGQQETQYF.

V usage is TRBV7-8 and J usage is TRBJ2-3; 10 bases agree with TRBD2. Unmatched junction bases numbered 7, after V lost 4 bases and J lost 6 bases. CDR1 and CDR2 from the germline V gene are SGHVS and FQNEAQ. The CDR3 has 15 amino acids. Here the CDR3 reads CASSSSGGLSDTQYF. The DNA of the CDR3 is TGTGCCAGCAGCTCTAGCGGGGGCCTAAGCGATACGCAGTATTTT.

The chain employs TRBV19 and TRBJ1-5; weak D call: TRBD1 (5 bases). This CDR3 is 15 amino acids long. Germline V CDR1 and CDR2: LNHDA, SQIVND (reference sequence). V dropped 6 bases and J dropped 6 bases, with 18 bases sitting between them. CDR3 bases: TGTGCCAGTAGCCCGGGCGCAGGGCCCATTCAGCCCCAGCATTTT. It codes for CASSPGAGPIQPQHF.

CDR3 DNA: TGTGCCAGCAGCTTAACAGCTCCAGGGAATCAGCCCCAGCATTTT. Amino acids: CASSLTAPGNQPQHF. The chain uses TRBV7-9 and TRBJ1-5, with D possibly TRBD1 on 5 matching bases. Between the trimmed V and J ends, which lost 2 bases and 4 bases, there was a span of 12 bases. The CDR3 length is 15 residues. Germline loops: CDR1 SEHNR, CDR2 FQNEAQ (reference sequence).

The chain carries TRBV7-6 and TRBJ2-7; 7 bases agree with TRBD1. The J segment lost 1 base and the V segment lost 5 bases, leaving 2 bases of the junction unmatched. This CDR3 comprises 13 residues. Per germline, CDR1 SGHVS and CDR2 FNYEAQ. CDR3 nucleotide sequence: TGTGCCAGCAGCAGACAGGGTTCCTACGAGCAGTACTTC. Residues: CASSRQGSYEQYF.

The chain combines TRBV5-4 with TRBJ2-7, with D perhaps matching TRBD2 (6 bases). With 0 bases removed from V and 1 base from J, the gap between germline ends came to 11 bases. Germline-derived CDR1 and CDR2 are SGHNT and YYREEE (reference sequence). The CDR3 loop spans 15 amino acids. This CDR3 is CASSLEVGGSYEQYF. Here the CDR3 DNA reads TGTGCCAGCAGCTTGGAGGTCGGGGGATCCTACGAGCAGTACTTC.

As DNA, the CDR3 is TGTGCCAGTACCCAAATTCTAGCGGGAGTGGGCAATGAGCAGTTCTTC. Translation: CASTQILAGVGNEQFF. This chain connects TRBV19 to TRBJ2-1, with 10 bases matching TRBD2. With V trimmed by 7 bases and J by 6 bases, 12 bases remained unmatched. The CDR3 runs 16 residues. Germline-derived CDR1 and CDR2 are LNHDA and SQIVND (reference sequence).

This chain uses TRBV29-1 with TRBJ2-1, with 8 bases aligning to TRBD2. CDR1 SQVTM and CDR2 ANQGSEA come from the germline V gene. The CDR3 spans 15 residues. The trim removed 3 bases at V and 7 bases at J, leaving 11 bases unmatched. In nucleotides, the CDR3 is TGCAGCGTTGATCGATGGACTAGCCAGGGAAATGAGCAGTTCTTC. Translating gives CSVDRWTSQGNEQFF.

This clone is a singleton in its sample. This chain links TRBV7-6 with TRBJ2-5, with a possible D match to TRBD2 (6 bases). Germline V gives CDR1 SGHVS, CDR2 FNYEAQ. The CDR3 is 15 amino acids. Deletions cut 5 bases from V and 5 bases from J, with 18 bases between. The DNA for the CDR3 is TGTGCCAGCAGCCCGGGACTGCCGTTAGTCGAGACCCAGTACTTC. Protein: CASSPGLPLVETQYF.

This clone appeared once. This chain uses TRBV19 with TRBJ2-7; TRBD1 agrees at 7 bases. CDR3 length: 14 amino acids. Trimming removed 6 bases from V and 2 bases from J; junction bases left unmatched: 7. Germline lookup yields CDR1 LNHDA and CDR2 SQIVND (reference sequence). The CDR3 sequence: CASSPGGQTYEQYF. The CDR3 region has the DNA TGTGCCAGTAGCCCTGGGGGACAGACCTACGAGCAGTACTTC.

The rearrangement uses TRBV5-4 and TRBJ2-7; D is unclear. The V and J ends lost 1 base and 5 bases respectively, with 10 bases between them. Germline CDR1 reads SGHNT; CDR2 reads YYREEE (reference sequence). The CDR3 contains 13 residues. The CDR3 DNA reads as TGTGCCAGCAGCTTGACTGCAACAGACGAGCAGTACTTC. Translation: CASSLTATDEQYF.

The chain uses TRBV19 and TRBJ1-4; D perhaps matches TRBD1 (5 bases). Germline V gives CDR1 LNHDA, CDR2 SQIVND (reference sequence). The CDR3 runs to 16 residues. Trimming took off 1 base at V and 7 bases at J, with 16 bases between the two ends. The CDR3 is CASSIGGGAPSEKLFF. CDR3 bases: TGTGCCAGTAGTATAGGGGGAGGGGCTCCCTCTGAAAAACTGTTTTTT.

The CDR3 is CASSLGSTSGSRETQYF. CDR3 nucleotides: TGTGCCAGCAGCTTAGGTTCTACTAGCGGGAGCCGGGAGACCCAGTACTTC. The chain carries TRBV7-3 and TRBJ2-5, with 11 bases matching TRBD2. CDR3 length equals 17 residues. V gave up 2 bases and J gave up 5 bases; unmatched junction bases: 10. The germline CDR1 and CDR2 sequences are SGHTA and FQGTGA.

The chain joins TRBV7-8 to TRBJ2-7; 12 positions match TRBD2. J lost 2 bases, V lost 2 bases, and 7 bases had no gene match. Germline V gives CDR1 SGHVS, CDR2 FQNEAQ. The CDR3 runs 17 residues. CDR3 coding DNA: TGTGCCAGCAGCTTAAATAGACTAGCGGGAGATACCTACGAGCAGTACTTC. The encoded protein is CASSLNRLAGDTYEQYF. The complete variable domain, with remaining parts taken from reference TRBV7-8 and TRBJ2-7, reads GAGVSQSPRYKVAKRGQDVALRCDPISGHVSLFWYQQALGQGPEFLTYFQNEAQLDKSGLPSDRFFAERPEGSVSTLKIQRTQQEDSAVYLCASSLNRLAGDTYEQYFGPGTRLTVT.

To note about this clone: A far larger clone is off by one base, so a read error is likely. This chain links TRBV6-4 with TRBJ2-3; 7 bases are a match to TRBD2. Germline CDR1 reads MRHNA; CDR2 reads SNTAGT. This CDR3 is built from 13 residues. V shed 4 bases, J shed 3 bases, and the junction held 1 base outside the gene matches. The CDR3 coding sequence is TGTGCCAGCAGTGGGCGGGAGACAGATACGCAGTATTTT. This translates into CASSGRETDTQYF.

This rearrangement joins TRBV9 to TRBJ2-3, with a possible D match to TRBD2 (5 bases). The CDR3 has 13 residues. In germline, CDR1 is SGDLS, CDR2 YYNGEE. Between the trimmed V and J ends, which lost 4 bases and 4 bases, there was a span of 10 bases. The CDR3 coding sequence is TGTGCCAGCAGCTCCCGGGAACCAGATACGCAGTATTTT. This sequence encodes CASSSREPDTQYF. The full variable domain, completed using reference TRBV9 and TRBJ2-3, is DSGVTQTPKHLITATGQRVTLRCSPRSGDLSVYWYQQSLDQGLQFLIQYYNGEERAKGNILERFSAQQFPDLHSELNLSSLELGDSALYFCASSSREPDTQYFGPGTRLTVL.

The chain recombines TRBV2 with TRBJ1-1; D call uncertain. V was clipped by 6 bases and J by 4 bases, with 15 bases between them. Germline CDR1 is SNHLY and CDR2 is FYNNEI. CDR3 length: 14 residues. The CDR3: CASRAAEGGTEAFF. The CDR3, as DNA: TGTGCCAGCAGAGCTGCCGAGGGAGGCACTGAAGCTTTCTTT. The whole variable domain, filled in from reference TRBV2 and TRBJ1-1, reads EPEVTQTPSHQVTQMGQEVILRCVPISNHLYFYWYRQILGQKVEFLVSFYNNEISEKSEIFDDQFSVERPDGSNFTLKIRSTKLEDSAMYFCASRAAEGGTEAFFGQGTRLTVV.

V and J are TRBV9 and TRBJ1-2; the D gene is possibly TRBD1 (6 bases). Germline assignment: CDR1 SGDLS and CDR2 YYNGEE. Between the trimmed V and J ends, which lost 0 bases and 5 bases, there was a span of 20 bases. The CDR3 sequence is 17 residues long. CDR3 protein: CASSVDSPPRDNYGYTF. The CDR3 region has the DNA TGTGCCAGCAGCGTAGATTCCCCCCCCCGGGACAATTATGGCTACACCTTC.

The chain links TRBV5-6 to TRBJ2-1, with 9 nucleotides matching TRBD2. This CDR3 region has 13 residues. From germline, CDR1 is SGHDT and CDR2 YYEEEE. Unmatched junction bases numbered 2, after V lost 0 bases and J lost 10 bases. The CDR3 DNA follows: TGTGCCAGCAGCTTGGAACTAGCGGGCGAGCAGTTCTTC. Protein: CASSLELAGEQFF.

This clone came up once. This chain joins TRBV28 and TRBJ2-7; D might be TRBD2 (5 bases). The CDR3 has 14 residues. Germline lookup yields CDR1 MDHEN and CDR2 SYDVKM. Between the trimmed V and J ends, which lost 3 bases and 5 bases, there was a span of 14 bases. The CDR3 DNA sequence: TGTGCCAGCAGTTTCCTAGCCGGACGGGACGAGCAGTACTTC. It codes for CASSFLAGRDEQYF.

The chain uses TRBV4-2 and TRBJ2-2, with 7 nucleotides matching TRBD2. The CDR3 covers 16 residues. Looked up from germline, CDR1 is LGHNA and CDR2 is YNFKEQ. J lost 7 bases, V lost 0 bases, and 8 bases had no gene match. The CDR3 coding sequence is TGTGCCAGCAGCCAAGATTGGAGCGGGATTAACGGGGAGCTGTTTTTT. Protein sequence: CASSQDWSGINGELFF.

CDR3 sequence reads: CAWSDGIGGNQPQHF. CDR3 DNA: TGTGCCTGGAGTGATGGAATCGGGGGCAATCAGCCCCAGCATTTT. The chain employs TRBV30 and TRBJ1-5, with D unclear. Germline V gene sequence: CDR1 GTSNPN, CDR2 SVGIG (reference sequence). The CDR3 loop spans 15 amino acids. V was clipped by 1 base and J by 2 bases, with 12 bases between them.